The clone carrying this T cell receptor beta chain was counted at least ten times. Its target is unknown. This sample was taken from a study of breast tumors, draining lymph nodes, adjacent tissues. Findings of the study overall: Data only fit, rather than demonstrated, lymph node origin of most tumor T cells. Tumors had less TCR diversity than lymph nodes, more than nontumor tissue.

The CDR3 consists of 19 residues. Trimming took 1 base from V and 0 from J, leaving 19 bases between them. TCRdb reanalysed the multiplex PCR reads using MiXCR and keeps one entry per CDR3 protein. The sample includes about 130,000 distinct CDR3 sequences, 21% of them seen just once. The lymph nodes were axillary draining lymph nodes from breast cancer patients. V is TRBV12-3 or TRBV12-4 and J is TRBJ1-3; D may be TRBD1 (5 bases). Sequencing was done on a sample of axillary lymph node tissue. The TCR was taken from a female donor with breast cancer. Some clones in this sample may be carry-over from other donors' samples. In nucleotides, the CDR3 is TGTGCCAGCAGTTTAGTCCCTACAGGTCGTCAGTCCTCTGGAAACACCATATATTTT. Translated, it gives CASSLVPTGRQSSGNTIYF.